Each of the 9 T cell receptor beta chains below was sequenced from the same sample in a study of metastatic and nonmetastatic thyroid tumors. Thyroid surgery had not been preceded by any treatment in any patient. TCRdb reanalyzed the PCR reads via MiXCR. The table shows tens of thousands of clones, with around 31% occurring only once. The source material was tumor tissue. These receptors were taken from a female donor with papillary thyroid cancer or a benign thyroid nodule (not recorded which). Some clones in this sample may be carry-over from other donors' samples.

CDR3: CAWKGDSSNTEAFF. CDR3 DNA: TGTGCCTGGAAAGGGGACAGTTCGAACACTGAAGCTTTCTTT. V gene TRBV30 combines with J gene TRBJ1-1, with 7 bases aligning to TRBD1. Losses at the gene ends were 4 bases for V and 1 base for J; bases not matched to a gene: 6. This CDR3 is built from 14 residues. From germline, CDR1 is GTSNPN and CDR2 SVGIG (reference sequence).

This clone was recorded a few times. This sequence joins TRBV2 and TRBJ2-7, with D uncertain. The ends were cut back, 4 bases at V and 0 bases at J, with 4 bases in the middle. CDR3 size: 12 residues. Germline lookup yields CDR1 SNHLY and CDR2 FYNNEI. This CDR3 is CASSGTSYEQYF. The CDR3 DNA follows: TGTGCCAGCAGTGGGACCTCCTACGAGCAGTACTTC.

This clone was observed a few times. The CDR3: CASKRTGQFDEQYF. Written as DNA, the CDR3 is TGTGCCAGCAAACGGACAGGTCAATTCGACGAGCAGTACTTC. The J gene is TRBJ2-7, the V gene TRBV27; 7 nucleotides line up with TRBD1. The CDR3 has 14 amino acids. The V and J ends lost 7 bases and 5 bases, in that order; junction bases with no gene match: 11. Germline CDR1 and CDR2: MNHEY and SMNVEV (reference sequence).

This chain connects TRBV6-5 to TRBJ2-4; D perhaps matches TRBD1 (5 bases). The germline V gene encodes CDR1 MNHEY and CDR2 SVGAGI. Trimming removed 3 bases at V and 6 bases at J, with 6 bases between. The length of the CDR3 is 12 residues. The CDR3 DNA reads as TGTGCCAGCAGTTATGACAGAAACATTCAGTACTTC. This sequence encodes CASSYDRNIQYF.

This rearrangement joins TRBV5-4 to TRBJ2-1; a possible D gene is TRBD2 (5 bases). V was cut by 1 base and J by 0 bases, with 11 bases left in between. CDR1 SGHNT and CDR2 YYREEE come from the germline V gene (reference sequence). The CDR3 has 16 amino acids. This CDR3 is CASSLPDYSSYNEQFF. CDR3 DNA sequence: TGTGCCAGCAGCTTGCCCGACTACAGCTCCTACAATGAGCAGTTCTTC.

As to this clone: Sequence at one end of the junction differs from germline and may be a read error. The same CDR3 arises from other DNA sequences in this sample as well. J is TRBJ2-7 and V is TRBV7-6, with D possibly being TRBD1 (8 bases). The CDR3 totals 15 residues. CDR1 SGHVS and CDR2 FNYEAQ come from the germline V gene. Here the CDR3 reads CASSPGGGGSYEQYF. CDR3 bases: TGTGCCAGCAGCCCAGGGGGCGGGGGCTCCTATGAGCAGTACTTC.

In its sample, this clone was seen a few times. The rearrangement uses TRBV7-2 and TRBJ2-1, with 8 bases lining up with TRBD2. The CDR3 is made up of 17 amino acids. V lost 0 bases and J lost 3; bases outside the gene matches: 7. Germline assignment: CDR1 SGHTA and CDR2 FQGNSA. The CDR3 nucleotides read TGTGCCAGCAGCTTAGCCCCAATGGGGACTAGCTACAATGAGCAGTTCTTC. Protein sequence: CASSLAPMGTSYNEQFF.

CDR3 sequence reads: CASSLSSGRGGELFF. The CDR3 bases are TGTGCCAGCAGTTTATCGTCAGGGCGCGGCGGGGAGCTGTTTTTT. This rearrangement joins TRBV28 to TRBJ2-2; possibly TRBD1 for D (5 bases). This CDR3 comprises 15 residues. The germline V gene has CDR1 MDHEN and CDR2 SYDVKM. V lost 1 base and J lost 7, with 13 bases in between.

There are a few counts of this clone. The chain combines TRBV28 with TRBJ1-2; maybe TRBD1 (5 bases). V lost 6 bases to trimming and J lost 7 bases, with 18 bases between them. Germline V gene data show CDR1 as MDHEN and CDR2 as SYDVKM. The CDR3 is made up of 14 amino acids. CDR3 sequence reads: CASSLSGRVGGYTF. The CDR3 region has the DNA TGTGCCAGCAGCCTTTCAGGCAGGGTCGGTGGCTACACCTTC.